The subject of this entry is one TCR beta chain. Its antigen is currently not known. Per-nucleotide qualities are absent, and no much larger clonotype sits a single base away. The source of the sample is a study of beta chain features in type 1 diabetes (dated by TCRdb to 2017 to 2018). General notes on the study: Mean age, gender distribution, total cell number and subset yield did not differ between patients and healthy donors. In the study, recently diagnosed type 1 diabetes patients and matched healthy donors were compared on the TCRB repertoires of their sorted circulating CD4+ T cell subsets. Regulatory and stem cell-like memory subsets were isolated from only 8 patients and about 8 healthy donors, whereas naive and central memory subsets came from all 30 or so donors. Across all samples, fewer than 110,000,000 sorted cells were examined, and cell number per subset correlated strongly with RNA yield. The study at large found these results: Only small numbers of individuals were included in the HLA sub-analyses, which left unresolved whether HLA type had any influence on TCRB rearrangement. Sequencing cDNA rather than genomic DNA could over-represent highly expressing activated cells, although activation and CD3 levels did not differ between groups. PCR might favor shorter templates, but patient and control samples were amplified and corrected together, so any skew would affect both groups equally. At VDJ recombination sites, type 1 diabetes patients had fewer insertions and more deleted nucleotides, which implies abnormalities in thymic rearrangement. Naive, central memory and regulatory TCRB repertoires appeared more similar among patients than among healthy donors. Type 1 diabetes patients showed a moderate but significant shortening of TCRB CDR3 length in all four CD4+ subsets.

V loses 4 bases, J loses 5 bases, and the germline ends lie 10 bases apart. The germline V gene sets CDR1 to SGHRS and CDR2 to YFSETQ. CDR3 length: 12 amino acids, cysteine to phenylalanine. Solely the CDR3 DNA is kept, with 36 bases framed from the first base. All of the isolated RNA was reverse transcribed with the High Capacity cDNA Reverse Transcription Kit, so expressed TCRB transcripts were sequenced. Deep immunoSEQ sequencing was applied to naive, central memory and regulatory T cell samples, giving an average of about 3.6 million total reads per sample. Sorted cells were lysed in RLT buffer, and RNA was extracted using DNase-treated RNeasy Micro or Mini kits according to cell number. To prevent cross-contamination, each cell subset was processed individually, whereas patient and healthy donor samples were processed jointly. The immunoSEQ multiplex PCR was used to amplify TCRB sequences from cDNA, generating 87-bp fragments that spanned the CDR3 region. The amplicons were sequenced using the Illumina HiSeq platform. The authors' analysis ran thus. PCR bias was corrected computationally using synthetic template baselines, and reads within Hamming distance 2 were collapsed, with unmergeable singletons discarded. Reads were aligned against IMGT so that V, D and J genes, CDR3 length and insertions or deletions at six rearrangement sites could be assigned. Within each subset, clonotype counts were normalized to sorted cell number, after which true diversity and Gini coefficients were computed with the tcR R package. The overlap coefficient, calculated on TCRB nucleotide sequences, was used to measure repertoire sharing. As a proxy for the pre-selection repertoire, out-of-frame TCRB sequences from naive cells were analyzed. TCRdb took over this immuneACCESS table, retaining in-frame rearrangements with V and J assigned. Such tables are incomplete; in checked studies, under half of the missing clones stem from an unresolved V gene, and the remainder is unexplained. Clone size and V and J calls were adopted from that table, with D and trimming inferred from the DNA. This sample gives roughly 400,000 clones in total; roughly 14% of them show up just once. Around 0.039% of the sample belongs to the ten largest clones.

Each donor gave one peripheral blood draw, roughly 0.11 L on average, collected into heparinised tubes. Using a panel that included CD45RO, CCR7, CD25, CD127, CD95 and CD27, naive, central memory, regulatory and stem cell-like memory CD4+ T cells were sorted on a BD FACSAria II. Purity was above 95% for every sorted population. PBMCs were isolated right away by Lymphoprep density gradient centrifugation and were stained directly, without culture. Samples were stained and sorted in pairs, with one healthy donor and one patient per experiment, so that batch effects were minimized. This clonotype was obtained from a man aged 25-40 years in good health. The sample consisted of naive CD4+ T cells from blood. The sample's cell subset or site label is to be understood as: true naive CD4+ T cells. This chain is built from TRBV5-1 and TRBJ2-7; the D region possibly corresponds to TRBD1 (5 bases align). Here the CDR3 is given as CASSLRENEQYF. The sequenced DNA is TGCGCCAGCAGCCTCAGGGAAAACGAGCAGTACTTC. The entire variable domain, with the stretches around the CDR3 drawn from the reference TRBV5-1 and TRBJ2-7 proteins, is KAGVTQTPRYLIKTRGQQVTLSCSPISGHRSVSWYQQTPGQGLQFLFEYFSETQRNKGNFPGRFSGRQFSNSRSEMNVSTLELGDSALYLCASSLRENEQYFGPGTRLTVT.